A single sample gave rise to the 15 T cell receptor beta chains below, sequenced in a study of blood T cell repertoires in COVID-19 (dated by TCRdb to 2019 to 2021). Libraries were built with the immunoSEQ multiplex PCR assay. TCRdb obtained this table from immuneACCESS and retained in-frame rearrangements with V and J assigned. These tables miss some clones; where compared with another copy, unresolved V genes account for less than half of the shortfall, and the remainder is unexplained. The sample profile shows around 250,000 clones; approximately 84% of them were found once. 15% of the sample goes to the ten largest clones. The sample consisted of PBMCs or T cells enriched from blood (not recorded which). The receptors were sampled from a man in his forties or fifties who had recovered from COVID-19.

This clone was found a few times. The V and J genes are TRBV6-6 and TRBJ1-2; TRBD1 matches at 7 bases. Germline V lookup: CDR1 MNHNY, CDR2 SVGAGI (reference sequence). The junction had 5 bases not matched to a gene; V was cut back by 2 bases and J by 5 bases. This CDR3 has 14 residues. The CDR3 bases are TGTGCCAGCAGTTACGACAGGGATGGATATGGCTACACCTTC. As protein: CASSYDRDGYGYTF.

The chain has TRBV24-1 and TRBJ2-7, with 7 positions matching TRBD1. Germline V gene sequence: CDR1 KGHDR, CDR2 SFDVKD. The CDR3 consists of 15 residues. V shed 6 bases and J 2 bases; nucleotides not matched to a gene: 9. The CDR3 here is CATSPSRTGAYEQYF. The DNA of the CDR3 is TGTGCCACCAGTCCCTCTCGAACAGGGGCCTACGAGCAGTACTTC.

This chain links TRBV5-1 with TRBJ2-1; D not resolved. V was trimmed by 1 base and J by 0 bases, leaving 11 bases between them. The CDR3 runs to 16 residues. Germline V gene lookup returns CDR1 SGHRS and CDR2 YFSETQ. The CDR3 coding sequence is TGCGCCAGCAGCTTGAGAAGACTTACCTCCTACAATGAGCAGTTCTTC. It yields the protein CASSLRRLTSYNEQFF.

CDR3: CASSDEGPGGRVNEQFF. In nucleotides, the CDR3 is TGCGCCAGCAGTGATGAAGGGCCGGGGGGGAGGGTAAATGAGCAGTTCTTC. This chain uses TRBV4-3 with TRBJ2-1; 8 nucleotides agree with TRBD2. This CDR3 has 17 amino acids. Germline V CDR1 and CDR2: LGHNA, YSLEER. Trimming took 6 bases from V and 7 from J; bases not matched to a gene: 17.

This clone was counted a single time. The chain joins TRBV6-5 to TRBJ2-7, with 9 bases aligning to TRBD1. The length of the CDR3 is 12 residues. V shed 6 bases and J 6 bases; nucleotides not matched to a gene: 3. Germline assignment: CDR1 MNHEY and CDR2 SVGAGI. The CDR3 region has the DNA TGTGCCAGCAGGGAGGACAGGGGCGAGCAGTACTTC. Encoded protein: CASREDRGEQYF.

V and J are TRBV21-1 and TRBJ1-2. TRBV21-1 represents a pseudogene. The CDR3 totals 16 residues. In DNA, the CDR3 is TGTGCCAGCAACAGGACGCGGGGGGGGAAGCTCCTCTTATACACCTTC. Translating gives CASNRTRGGKLLLYTF.

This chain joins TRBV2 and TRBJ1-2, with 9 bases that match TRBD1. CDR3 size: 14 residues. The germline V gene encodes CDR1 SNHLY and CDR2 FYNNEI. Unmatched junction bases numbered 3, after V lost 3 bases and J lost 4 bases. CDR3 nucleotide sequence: TGTGCCAGCAGTGAGGACAGGGGCCCCTATGGCTACACCTTC. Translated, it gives CASSEDRGPYGYTF.

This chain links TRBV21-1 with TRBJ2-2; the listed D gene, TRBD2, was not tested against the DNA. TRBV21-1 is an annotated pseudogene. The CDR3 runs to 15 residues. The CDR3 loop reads CASSKVAGLTGELFF. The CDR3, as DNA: TGTGCCAGCAGCAAAGTTGCAGGACTAACCGGGGAGCTGTTTTTT.

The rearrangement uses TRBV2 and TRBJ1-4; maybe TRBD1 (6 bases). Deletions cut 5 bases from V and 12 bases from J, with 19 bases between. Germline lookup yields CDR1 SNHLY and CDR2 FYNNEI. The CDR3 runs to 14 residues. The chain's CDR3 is CASSINRVAVELFF. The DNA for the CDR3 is TGTGCCAGCAGTATAAACAGGGTCGCTGTAGAACTGTTTTTT.

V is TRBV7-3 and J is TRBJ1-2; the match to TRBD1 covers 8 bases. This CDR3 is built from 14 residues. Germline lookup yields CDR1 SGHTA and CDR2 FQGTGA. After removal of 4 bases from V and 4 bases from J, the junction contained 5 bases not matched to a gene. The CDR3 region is CASSSRGQVYGYTF. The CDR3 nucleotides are TGTGCCAGCAGCTCAAGGGGACAGGTCTATGGCTACACCTTC. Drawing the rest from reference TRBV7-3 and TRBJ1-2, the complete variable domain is GAGVSQTPSNKVTEKGKYVELRCDPISGHTALYWYRQSLGQGPEFLIYFQGTGAADDSGLPNDRFFAVRPEGSVSTLKIQRTERGDSAVYLCASSSRGQVYGYTFGSGTRLTVV.

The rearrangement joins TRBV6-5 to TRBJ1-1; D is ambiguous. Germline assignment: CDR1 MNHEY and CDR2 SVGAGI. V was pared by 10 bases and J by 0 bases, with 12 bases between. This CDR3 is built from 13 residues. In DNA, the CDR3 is TGTGCCATCTCAAGGGAGCTGAACACTGAAGCTTTCTTT. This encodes CAISRELNTEAFF.

The CDR3 here is CASSFEGAEKLFF. CDR3 bases: TGCGCCAGCAGCTTTGAGGGGGCGGAAAAACTGTTTTTT. This chain connects TRBV5-1 to TRBJ1-4, with TRBD1 matching over 7 bases. The CDR3 totals 13 residues. The germline V gene encodes CDR1 SGHRS and CDR2 YFSETQ. V lost 2 bases and J lost 8; bases outside the gene matches: 3.

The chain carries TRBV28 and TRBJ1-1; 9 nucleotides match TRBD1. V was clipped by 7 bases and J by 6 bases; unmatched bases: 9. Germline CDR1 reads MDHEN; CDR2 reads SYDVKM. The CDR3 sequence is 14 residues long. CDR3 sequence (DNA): TGTGCCAGCATGGGACAGGGACAACGCGCTGAAGCTTTCTTT. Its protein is CASMGQGQRAEAFF.

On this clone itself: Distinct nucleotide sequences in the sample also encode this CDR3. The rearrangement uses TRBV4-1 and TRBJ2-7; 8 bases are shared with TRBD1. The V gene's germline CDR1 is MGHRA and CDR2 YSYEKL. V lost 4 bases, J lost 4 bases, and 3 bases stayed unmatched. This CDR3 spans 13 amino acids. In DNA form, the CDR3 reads TGCGCCAGCAGCCCGGGACAGGCTTACGAGCAGTACTTC. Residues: CASSPGQAYEQYF.

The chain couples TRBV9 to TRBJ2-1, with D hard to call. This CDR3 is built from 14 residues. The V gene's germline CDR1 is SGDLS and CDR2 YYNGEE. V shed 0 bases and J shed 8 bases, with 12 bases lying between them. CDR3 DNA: TGTGCCAGCAGCGTAGCCCGCCTAGGCGATGAGCAGTTCTTC. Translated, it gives CASSVARLGDEQFF.